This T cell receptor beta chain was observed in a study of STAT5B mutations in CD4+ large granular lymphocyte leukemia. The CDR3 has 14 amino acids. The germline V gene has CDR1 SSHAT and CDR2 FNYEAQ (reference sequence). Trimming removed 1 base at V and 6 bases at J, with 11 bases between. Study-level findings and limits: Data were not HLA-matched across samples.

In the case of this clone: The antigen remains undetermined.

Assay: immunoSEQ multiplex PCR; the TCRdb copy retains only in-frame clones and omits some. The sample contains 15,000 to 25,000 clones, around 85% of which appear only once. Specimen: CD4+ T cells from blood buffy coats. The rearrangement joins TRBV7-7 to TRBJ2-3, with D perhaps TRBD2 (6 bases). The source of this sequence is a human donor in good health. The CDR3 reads CASSLVGGTDTQYF. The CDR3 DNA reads TGTGCCAGCAGCTTAGTCGGGGGTACCGATACGCAGTATTTT.